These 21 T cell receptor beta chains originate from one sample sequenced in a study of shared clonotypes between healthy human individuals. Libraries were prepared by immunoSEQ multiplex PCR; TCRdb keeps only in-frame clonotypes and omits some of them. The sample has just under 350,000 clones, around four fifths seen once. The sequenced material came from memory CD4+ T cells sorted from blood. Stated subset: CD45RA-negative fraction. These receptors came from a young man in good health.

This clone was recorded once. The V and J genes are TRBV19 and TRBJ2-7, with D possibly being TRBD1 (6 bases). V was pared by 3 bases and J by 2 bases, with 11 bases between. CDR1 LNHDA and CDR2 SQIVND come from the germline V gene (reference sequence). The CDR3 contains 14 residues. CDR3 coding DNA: TGTGCCAGTAGTATCATACAGGGCCCCTACGAGCAGTACTTC. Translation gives CASSIIQGPYEQYF.

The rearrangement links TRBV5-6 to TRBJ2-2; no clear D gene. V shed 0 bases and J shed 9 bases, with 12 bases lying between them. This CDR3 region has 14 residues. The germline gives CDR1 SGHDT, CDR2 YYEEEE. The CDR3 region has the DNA TGTGCCAGCAGCTTGGTGGGTGCTCGGCGGGAGCTGTTTTTT. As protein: CASSLVGARRELFF.

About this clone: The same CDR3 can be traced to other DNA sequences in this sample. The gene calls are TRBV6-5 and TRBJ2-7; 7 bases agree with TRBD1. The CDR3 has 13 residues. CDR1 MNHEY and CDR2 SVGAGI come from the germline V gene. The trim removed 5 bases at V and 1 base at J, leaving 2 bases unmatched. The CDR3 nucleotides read TGTGCCAGCAGTAGACAGGGTTCCTACGAGCAGTACTTC. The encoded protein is CASSRQGSYEQYF.

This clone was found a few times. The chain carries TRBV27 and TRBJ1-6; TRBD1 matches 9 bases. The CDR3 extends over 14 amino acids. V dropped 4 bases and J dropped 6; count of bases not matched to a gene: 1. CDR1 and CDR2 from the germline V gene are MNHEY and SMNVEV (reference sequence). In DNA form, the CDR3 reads TGTGCCAGCAGTTGGGGACAGGGTAATTCACCCCTCCACTTT. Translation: CASSWGQGNSPLHF.

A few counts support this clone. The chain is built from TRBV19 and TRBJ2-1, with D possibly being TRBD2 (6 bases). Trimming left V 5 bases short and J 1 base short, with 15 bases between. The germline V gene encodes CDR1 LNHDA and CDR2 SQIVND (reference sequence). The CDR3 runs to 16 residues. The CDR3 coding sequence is TGTGCCAGTAGTCGTTTGGCTAGCGTGTCCTACAATGAGCAGTTCTTC. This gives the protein CASSRLASVSYNEQFF.

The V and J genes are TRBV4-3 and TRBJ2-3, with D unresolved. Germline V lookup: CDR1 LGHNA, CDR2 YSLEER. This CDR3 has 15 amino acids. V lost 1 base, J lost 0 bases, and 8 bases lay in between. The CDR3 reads CASSQVGGSTDTQYF. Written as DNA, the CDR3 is TGCGCCAGCAGCCAAGTGGGCGGTAGCACAGATACGCAGTATTTT.

The CDR3 spells CASSHFAGQDHGYTF. The CDR3 bases are TGTGCCAGCAGCCATTTTGCCGGACAGGACCATGGCTACACCTTC. This sequence joins TRBV7-9 and TRBJ1-2; TRBD1 matches 7 bases. Germline values: CDR1 SEHNR, CDR2 FQNEAQ (reference sequence). There are 15 residues in the CDR3. V shed 5 bases, J shed 6 bases, and the junction held 12 bases outside the gene matches.

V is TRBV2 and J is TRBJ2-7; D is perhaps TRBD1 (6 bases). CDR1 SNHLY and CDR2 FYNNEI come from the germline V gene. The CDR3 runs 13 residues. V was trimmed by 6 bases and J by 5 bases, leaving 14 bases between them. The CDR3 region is CASSRQGRDEQYF. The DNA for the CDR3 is TGTGCCAGCAGCCGTCAGGGGCGGGACGAGCAGTACTTC.

The CDR3 coding sequence is TGTGCCAGCAACCTGGCGCCACTCTTCAATGAGCAGTTCTTC. Protein sequence: CASNLAPLFNEQFF. This sequence joins TRBV9 and TRBJ2-1; D is unclear. The CDR3 runs 14 residues. The germline CDR1 and CDR2 sequences are SGDLS and YYNGEE. Trimming stripped 6 bases from V and 6 bases from J, with 16 bases between.

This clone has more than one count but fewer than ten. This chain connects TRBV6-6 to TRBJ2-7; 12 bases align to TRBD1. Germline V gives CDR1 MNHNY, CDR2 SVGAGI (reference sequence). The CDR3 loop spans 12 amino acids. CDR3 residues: CVSGQGAGEQYF. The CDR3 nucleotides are TGTGTGTCGGGACAGGGGGCGGGGGAGCAGTACTTC.

Written as DNA, the CDR3 is TGTGCCAGCAGCTTACAACGCGGGGGCTTCTCTGGGGCCAACGTCCTGACTTTC. Its translation: CASSLQRGGFSGANVLTF. The rearrangement links TRBV5-4 to TRBJ2-6, with a weak D call TRBD2 (7 bases). V lost 2 bases and J lost 0, with 15 bases in between. The CDR3 is 18 amino acids. Germline CDR1 is SGHNT and CDR2 is YYREEE (reference sequence).

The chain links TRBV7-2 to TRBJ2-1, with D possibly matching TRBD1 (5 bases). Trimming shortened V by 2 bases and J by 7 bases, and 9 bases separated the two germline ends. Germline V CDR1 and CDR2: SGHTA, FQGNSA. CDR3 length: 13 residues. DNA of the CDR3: TGTGCCAGCAGCTTAATCAGGGAAAATGAGCAGTTCTTC. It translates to CASSLIRENEQFF.

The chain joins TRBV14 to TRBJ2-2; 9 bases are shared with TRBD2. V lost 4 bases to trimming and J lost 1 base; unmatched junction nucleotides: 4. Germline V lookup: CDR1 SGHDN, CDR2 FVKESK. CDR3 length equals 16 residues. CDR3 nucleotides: TGTGCCAGCAGCCTACGTAGCGGGAGGAACACCGGGGAGCTGTTTTTT. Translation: CASSLRSGRNTGELFF.

CDR3 sequence: CASRPFSGGDTQYF. The DNA for the CDR3 is TGTGCCAGCAGACCCTTCTCAGGTGGAGATACGCAGTATTTT. The rearrangement joins TRBV28 to TRBJ2-3; D uncertain. Trimming left V 6 bases short and J 5 bases short, with 15 bases between. Germline CDR1 is MDHEN and CDR2 is SYDVKM. The CDR3 has 14 amino acids.

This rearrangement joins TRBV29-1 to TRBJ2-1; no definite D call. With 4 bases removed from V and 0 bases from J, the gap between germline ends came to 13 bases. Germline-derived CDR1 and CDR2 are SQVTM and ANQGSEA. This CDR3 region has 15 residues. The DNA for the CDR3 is TGCAGCGTTGCTGGTGGATTAAGCTCCTACAATGAGCAGTTCTTC. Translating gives CSVAGGLSSYNEQFF.

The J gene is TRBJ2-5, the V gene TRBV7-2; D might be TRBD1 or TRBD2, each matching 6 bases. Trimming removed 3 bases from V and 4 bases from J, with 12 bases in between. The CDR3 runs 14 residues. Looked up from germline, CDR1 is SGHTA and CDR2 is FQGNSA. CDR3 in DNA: TGTGCCAGCAGCTTTACTCCGGGGGCAGAGACCCAGTACTTC. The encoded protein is CASSFTPGAETQYF.

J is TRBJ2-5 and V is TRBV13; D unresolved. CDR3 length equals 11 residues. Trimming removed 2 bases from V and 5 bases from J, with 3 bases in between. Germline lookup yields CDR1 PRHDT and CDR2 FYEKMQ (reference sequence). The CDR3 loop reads CASSLYETQYF. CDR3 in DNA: TGTGCCAGCAGCTTATATGAGACCCAGTACTTC.

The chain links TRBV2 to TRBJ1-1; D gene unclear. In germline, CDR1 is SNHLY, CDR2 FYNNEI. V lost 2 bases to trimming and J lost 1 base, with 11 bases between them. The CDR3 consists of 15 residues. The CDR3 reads CASSEWGGENTEAFF. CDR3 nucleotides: TGTGCCAGCAGTGAATGGGGAGGTGAGAACACTGAAGCTTTCTTT.

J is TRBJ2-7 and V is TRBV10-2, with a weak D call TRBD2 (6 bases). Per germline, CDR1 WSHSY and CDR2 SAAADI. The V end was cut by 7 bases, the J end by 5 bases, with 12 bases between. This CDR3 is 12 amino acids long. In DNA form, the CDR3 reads TGCGCCAGCACGGAGGGCAGGAACGAGCAGTACTTC. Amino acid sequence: CASTEGRNEQYF.

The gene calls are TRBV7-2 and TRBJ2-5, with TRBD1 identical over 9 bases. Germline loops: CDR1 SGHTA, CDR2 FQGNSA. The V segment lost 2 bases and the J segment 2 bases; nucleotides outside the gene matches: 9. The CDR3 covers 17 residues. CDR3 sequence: CASSLYLSGTGQETQYF. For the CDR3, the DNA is TGTGCCAGCAGCTTATATCTTTCTGGGACAGGGCAAGAGACCCAGTACTTC. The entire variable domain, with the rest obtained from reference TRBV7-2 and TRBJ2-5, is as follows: GAGVSQSPSNKVTEKGKDVELRCDPISGHTALYWYRQSLGQGLEFLIYFQGNSAPDKSGLPSDRFSAERTGGSVSTLTIQRTQQEDSAVYLCASSLYLSGTGQETQYFGPGTRLLVL.

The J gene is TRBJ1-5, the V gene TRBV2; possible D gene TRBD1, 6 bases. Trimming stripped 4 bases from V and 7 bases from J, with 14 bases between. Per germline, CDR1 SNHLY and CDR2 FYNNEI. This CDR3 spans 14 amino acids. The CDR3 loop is CASSGLGGQQPQHF. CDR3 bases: TGTGCCAGCAGTGGCCTCGGGGGGCAACAGCCCCAGCATTTT.